Listed below are T cell receptor beta chains from one sample, sequenced in a study of T cell changes during pregnancy in multiple sclerosis. Profiling relied on immunoSEQ multiplex PCR, and the TCRdb table lists in-frame clones only, not all of them. In the table there are 25,000 to 35,000 clones, about 89% of which are singletons. The sample was CD8+ T cells from peripheral blood mononuclear cells, taken before pregnancy. The receptor set was obtained from a female donor with multiple sclerosis, enrolled in a pregnancy study. CDR3s include the opening cysteine and the closing phenylalanine or tryptophan. Fields, in order: V gene, J gene, D gene, clone size, CDR3 DNA, CDR3 protein. D genes are given only for firm matches. The size of a clone is reported for some rows only, either as once, few or many, or as a class for expanded clones.

v_call: TRBV11-3
j_call: TRBJ2-3
d_call: NA
clone_size: NA
cdr3_nt: TGTGCCAGCAGCTTAGATGCAGAATCTAGCACAGATACGCAGTATTTT
cdr3_aa: CASSLDAESSTDTQYF

v_call: TRBV7-9
j_call: TRBJ2-5
d_call: TRBD2
clone_size: NA
cdr3_nt: TGTGCCAGCAGCTTCGGACTAGAAGAGACCCAGTACTTC
cdr3_aa: CASSFGLEETQYF

v_call: TRBV21-1
j_call: TRBJ2-7
d_call: NA
clone_size: NA
cdr3_nt: TGTGCCAGCAGCGCCCAGAGGGGACTAGCGGGAGGGGATTCCTACGAGCAGTACTTC
cdr3_aa: CASSAQRGLAGGDSYEQYF

v_call: TRBV4-3
j_call: TRBJ2-1
d_call: TRBD1
clone_size: NA
cdr3_nt: TGCGCCAGCAGCCAAGATGCCAGGGGGTCCTACAATGAGCAGTTCTTC
cdr3_aa: CASSQDARGSYNEQFF

v_call: TRBV11-2
j_call: TRBJ1-5
d_call: TRBD1
clone_size: NA
cdr3_nt: TGTGCCAGCAGGGGGGGACAGGGGGGTCTTGGTCAGCCCCAGCATTTT
cdr3_aa: CASRGGQGGLGQPQHF

v_call: TRBV15
j_call: TRBJ1-1
d_call: NA
clone_size: NA
cdr3_nt: TGTGCCACCAGCAGTCGGGTGAACACTGAAGCTTTCTTT
cdr3_aa: CATSSRVNTEAFF

v_call: TRBV6-4
j_call: TRBJ2-2
d_call: TRBD1
clone_size: few
cdr3_nt: TGTGCCAGCAGTGACTCGGGACAGGGGGCCACCGGGGAGCTGTTTTTT
cdr3_aa: CASSDSGQGATGELFF

v_call: TRBV6-5
j_call: TRBJ2-5
d_call: NA
clone_size: NA
cdr3_nt: TGTGCCAGCAGCCCTACCCGGGAGACCCAGTACTTC
cdr3_aa: CASSPTRETQYF

v_call: TRBV7-9
j_call: TRBJ2-1
d_call: NA
clone_size: NA
cdr3_nt: TGTGCCAGCAGCCTAAACAATGAGCAGTTCTTC
cdr3_aa: CASSLNNEQFF

v_call: TRBV7-9
j_call: TRBJ2-4
d_call: NA
clone_size: NA
cdr3_nt: TGTGCCAGCAGCGGAAGGGGGACCCTCCCCTGGGACATTCAGTACTTC
cdr3_aa: CASSGRGTLPWDIQYF

v_call: TRBV4-3
j_call: TRBJ2-1
d_call: TRBD2
clone_size: NA
cdr3_nt: TGCGCCAGCAGCCACCGACTAGCGGGAGGGCTACTCGATGAGCAGTTCTTC
cdr3_aa: CASSHRLAGGLLDEQFF

v_call: TRBV6-1
j_call: TRBJ2-3
d_call: TRBD2
clone_size: NA
cdr3_nt: TGTGCCAGCAGTGATCTAGCGGGTAGCACAGATACGCAGTATTTT
cdr3_aa: CASSDLAGSTDTQYF

v_call: TRBV27
j_call: TRBJ1-2
d_call: TRBD1
clone_size: NA
cdr3_nt: TGTGCCAGCAGTTTTCAGGGGGCTAACTATGGCTACACCTTC
cdr3_aa: CASSFQGANYGYTF

v_call: TRBV4-1
j_call: TRBJ2-7
d_call: NA
clone_size: NA
cdr3_nt: TGCGCCAGCAGCCCAGTTCCCCTCAGCTCCTACGAGCAGTACTTC
cdr3_aa: CASSPVPLSSYEQYF

v_call: TRBV28
j_call: TRBJ2-1
d_call: TRBD1
clone_size: NA
cdr3_nt: TGTGCCAGCAGTTTACCTAAGGACAGGGGCAATGAGCAGTTCTTC
cdr3_aa: CASSLPKDRGNEQFF

v_call: TRBV30
j_call: TRBJ2-7
d_call: TRBD1
clone_size: once
cdr3_nt: TGTGCCTGGAGTGTCCCGGGACAGGCCTACGAGCAGTACTTC
cdr3_aa: CAWSVPGQAYEQYF

v_call: TRBV11-3
j_call: TRBJ2-3
d_call: NA
clone_size: NA
cdr3_nt: TGTGCCAGCAGCTATCGGGAAGAAGATACGCAGTATTTT
cdr3_aa: CASSYREEDTQYF

v_call: TRBV7-9
j_call: TRBJ2-3
d_call: NA
clone_size: NA
cdr3_nt: TGTGCCAGCAGCCCGAGGAGTAACACAGATACGCAGTATTTT
cdr3_aa: CASSPRSNTDTQYF

v_call: TRBV7-9
j_call: TRBJ1-1
d_call: NA
clone_size: NA
cdr3_nt: TGTGCCAGCTATGGGGGGACGAACACTGAAGCTTTCTTT
cdr3_aa: CASYGGTNTEAFF

v_call: TRBV13
j_call: TRBJ2-2
d_call: NA
clone_size: NA
cdr3_nt: TGTGCCAGCATCATGGGCGCGACCGGGGAGCTGTTTTTT
cdr3_aa: CASIMGATGELFF

v_call: TRBV18
j_call: TRBJ2-5
d_call: TRBD2
clone_size: NA
cdr3_nt: TGTGCCAGCTCCCCACGGGAGGAGAGTCAAGAGACCCAGTACTTC
cdr3_aa: CASSPREESQETQYF

v_call: TRBV6-6
j_call: TRBJ2-1
d_call: TRBD2
clone_size: once
cdr3_nt: TGTGCCAGCAGCCCCACCGGGACTAGCGGGACGGGGGAGCAGTTCTTC
cdr3_aa: CASSPTGTSGTGEQFF

v_call: TRBV18
j_call: TRBJ1-2
d_call: NA
clone_size: NA
cdr3_nt: TGTGCCAGCTCCCCTGGCCAGATCTATGGCTACACCTTC
cdr3_aa: CASSPGQIYGYTF

v_call: TRBV19
j_call: TRBJ2-2
d_call: NA
clone_size: NA
cdr3_nt: TGTGCCAGTAGTGCCACAGAGACCGGGGAGCTGTTTTTT
cdr3_aa: CASSATETGELFF

v_call: TRBV6-5
j_call: TRBJ2-7
d_call: TRBD1
clone_size: NA
cdr3_nt: TGTGCCAGCAGTTACGGACAGGGAGGAAAGCAGTACTTC
cdr3_aa: CASSYGQGGKQYF

v_call: TRBV28
j_call: TRBJ2-3
d_call: TRBD2
clone_size: NA
cdr3_nt: TGTGCCAGCAGGGAAAGGGAGGGACGATCGAGGGCGCAGTATTTT
cdr3_aa: CASREREGRSRAQYF

v_call: TRBV29-1
j_call: TRBJ1-1
d_call: NA
clone_size: NA
cdr3_nt: TGCAGCGTAGGTGGGGGCCAAGCTTTCTTT
cdr3_aa: CSVGGGQAFF

v_call: TRBV28
j_call: TRBJ2-4
d_call: NA
clone_size: once
cdr3_nt: TGTGCCAGCAGTTCCCCCCAGAAAAACATTCAGTACTTC
cdr3_aa: CASSSPQKNIQYF

v_call: TRBV2
j_call: TRBJ2-7
d_call: NA
clone_size: NA
cdr3_nt: TGTGCCAGCAGTCAATACGCGGGTTACGAGCAGTACTTC
cdr3_aa: CASSQYAGYEQYF

v_call: TRBV30
j_call: TRBJ1-2
d_call: TRBD1
clone_size: NA
cdr3_nt: TGTGCCTGCTCCGGGACAGGGGTCGGGGGCTACACCTTC
cdr3_aa: CACSGTGVGGYTF

v_call: TRBV27
j_call: TRBJ1-1
d_call: NA
clone_size: NA
cdr3_nt: TGTGCCAGCAGTTTATGGGGGGTGAACACTGAAGCTTTCTTT
cdr3_aa: CASSLWGVNTEAFF

v_call: TRBV5-5
j_call: TRBJ1-1
d_call: NA
clone_size: NA
cdr3_nt: TGTGCCAGCAGCCCGGACATTGAGAACACTGAAGCTTTCTTT
cdr3_aa: CASSPDIENTEAFF

v_call: TRBV7-3
j_call: TRBJ2-1
d_call: NA
clone_size: NA
cdr3_nt: TGTGCCAGCAGCTTAACGCCTAGCCCCTACAATGAGCAGTTCTTC
cdr3_aa: CASSLTPSPYNEQFF

v_call: TRBV10-3
j_call: TRBJ1-1
d_call: TRBD1
clone_size: few
cdr3_nt: TGTGCCATCAGTGAGGGTCCCGGGACAGGGAACACTGAAGCTTTCTTT
cdr3_aa: CAISEGPGTGNTEAFF

v_call: TRBV4-3
j_call: TRBJ2-3
d_call: NA
clone_size: NA
cdr3_nt: TGCGCCAGCAGCCAAGGAGGGGGAACGCAGTATTTT
cdr3_aa: CASSQGGGTQYF

v_call: TRBV2
j_call: TRBJ2-7
d_call: TRBD2
clone_size: once
cdr3_nt: TGTGCCAGCAGTGAAAGTCTAGCGGCCTACGAGCAGTACTTC
cdr3_aa: CASSESLAAYEQYF

v_call: TRBV7-9
j_call: TRBJ2-5
d_call: TRBD2
clone_size: NA
cdr3_nt: TGTGCCAGCAGCTTAGACCGGGGGGGGTACCAAGAGACCCAGTACTTC
cdr3_aa: CASSLDRGGYQETQYF

v_call: TRBV5-4
j_call: TRBJ2-1
d_call: NA
clone_size: NA
cdr3_nt: TGTGCCAGCAGCTTCGGGACGGGAGTAACCTACAATGAGCAGTTCTTC
cdr3_aa: CASSFGTGVTYNEQFF

v_call: TRBV2
j_call: TRBJ1-2
d_call: NA
clone_size: NA
cdr3_nt: TGTGCCAGCAGCCCCAGAACCGCTAACTATGGCTACACCTTC
cdr3_aa: CASSPRTANYGYTF

v_call: TRBV28
j_call: TRBJ2-1
d_call: NA
clone_size: once
cdr3_nt: TGTGCCAGCAGTCCCAACAGGGACTACAATGAGCAGTTCTTC
cdr3_aa: CASSPNRDYNEQFF

v_call: TRBV28
j_call: TRBJ1-3
d_call: TRBD1
clone_size: NA
cdr3_nt: TGTGCCAGCGGACAGGTGGGGGCGAACACCATATATTTT
cdr3_aa: CASGQVGANTIYF

v_call: TRBV4-1
j_call: TRBJ2-7
d_call: TRBD2
clone_size: NA
cdr3_nt: TGCGCCAGCAGCCAAGAACCTAGCGGGGGGTTTAGCTCCTACGAGCAGTACTTC
cdr3_aa: CASSQEPSGGFSSYEQYF

v_call: TRBV5-1
j_call: TRBJ1-4
d_call: TRBD1
clone_size: NA
cdr3_nt: TGCGCCAGCAGCCGGAACACAGGGGTTAGTGAAAAACTGTTTTTT
cdr3_aa: CASSRNTGVSEKLFF

v_call: TRBV5-4
j_call: TRBJ2-1
d_call: NA
clone_size: NA
cdr3_nt: TGTGCCAGCTTAGCGGCCCCCCGGAGCAATGAGCAGTTCTTC
cdr3_aa: CASLAAPRSNEQFF

v_call: TRBV27
j_call: TRBJ2-7
d_call: TRBD2
clone_size: NA
cdr3_nt: TGTGCCAGCAGTACCAGACTAGCGGGAACCTACGAGCAGTACTTC
cdr3_aa: CASSTRLAGTYEQYF

v_call: TRBV27
j_call: TRBJ1-5
d_call: NA
clone_size: NA
cdr3_nt: TGTGCCAGCAGCTCCGGCAATCAGCCCCAGCATTTT
cdr3_aa: CASSSGNQPQHF

v_call: TRBV6-5
j_call: TRBJ2-1
d_call: TRBD2
clone_size: NA
cdr3_nt: TGTGCCAGCAGTTCCAGCGGGAGATACAATGAGCAGTTCTTC
cdr3_aa: CASSSSGRYNEQFF

v_call: TRBV27
j_call: TRBJ2-7
d_call: TRBD2
clone_size: NA
cdr3_nt: TGTGCCAGCAGTTTAAGACTAGCGGGAGACGATAGCTACGAGCAGTACTTC
cdr3_aa: CASSLRLAGDDSYEQYF

v_call: TRBV9
j_call: TRBJ1-5
d_call: TRBD1
clone_size: NA
cdr3_nt: TGTGCCAGCAGCGCCACAGGGGGTCAGGCCCAGCCCCAGCATTTT
cdr3_aa: CASSATGGQAQPQHF

v_call: TRBV7-6
j_call: TRBJ1-1
d_call: NA
clone_size: NA
cdr3_nt: TGTGCCAGCAGCTTAGATCCACGGGGTACTGAAGCTTTCTTT
cdr3_aa: CASSLDPRGTEAFF

v_call: TRBV7-8
j_call: TRBJ2-1
d_call: TRBD2
clone_size: NA
cdr3_nt: TGTGCCAGCAGCATTACGGGGACTAGCGGGAAAAATGAGCAGTTCTTC
cdr3_aa: CASSITGTSGKNEQFF

v_call: TRBV9
j_call: TRBJ2-3
d_call: TRBD1
clone_size: NA
cdr3_nt: TGTGCCAGCAGCGTCCGGGACAGGGGGCAAGATACGCAGTATTTT
cdr3_aa: CASSVRDRGQDTQYF

v_call: TRBV6-5
j_call: TRBJ1-1
d_call: NA
clone_size: NA
cdr3_nt: TGTGCCAGCAGTCCCCCGGGTTCCATGAACACTGAAGCTTTCTTT
cdr3_aa: CASSPPGSMNTEAFF

v_call: TRBV6-5
j_call: TRBJ1-1
d_call: TRBD1
clone_size: NA
cdr3_nt: TGTGCCAGCAGTGGCGGACAGGGGGCGACTGAAGCTTTCTTT
cdr3_aa: CASSGGQGATEAFF

v_call: TRBV6-5
j_call: TRBJ2-2
d_call: NA
clone_size: NA
cdr3_nt: TGTGCCAGCAGTTACCAGGATGTAGCGAGCGGGGAGCTGTTTTTT
cdr3_aa: CASSYQDVASGELFF